This entry features one T cell receptor (beta chain) sequence. Its antigen is still unknown. This sample stems from a study of T cell responses to AZD1222 COVID-19 vaccine. In the study overall: Some second doses came at about 4 weeks and others at about 12 weeks; these were pooled. Study-level points and caveats: A mostly white British donor set with more females was recruited, and clonal diversity was possibly underestimated. Baseline seropositivity characterized only a handful of AZD1222 recipients. Nearly half of spike-specific TCRs reportedly target variant regions that are unmutated in the B.1.351 and B.1.1.7 variants.

Profiling relied on immunoSEQ multiplex PCR, and the TCRdb table lists in-frame clones only, not all of them. The repertoire holds about 150,000 clones, with around 90% as singletons. With 1 base removed from V and 3 bases from J, the gap between germline ends came to 9 bases. From germline, CDR1 is SGHNT and CDR2 YENEEA. The CDR3 loop spans 15 amino acids. V and J are TRBV11-3 and TRBJ2-2; tentatively, D is TRBD1 or TRBD2 (6 bases each). The sequence was collected from an adult in good health. Sequenced here: peripheral blood, sampled on day 0 of AZD1222 vaccination. The CDR3 DNA follows: TGTGCCAGCAGCTTAGGGGGGGCTGACACCGGGGAGCTGTTTTTT. This encodes CASSLGGADTGELFF.